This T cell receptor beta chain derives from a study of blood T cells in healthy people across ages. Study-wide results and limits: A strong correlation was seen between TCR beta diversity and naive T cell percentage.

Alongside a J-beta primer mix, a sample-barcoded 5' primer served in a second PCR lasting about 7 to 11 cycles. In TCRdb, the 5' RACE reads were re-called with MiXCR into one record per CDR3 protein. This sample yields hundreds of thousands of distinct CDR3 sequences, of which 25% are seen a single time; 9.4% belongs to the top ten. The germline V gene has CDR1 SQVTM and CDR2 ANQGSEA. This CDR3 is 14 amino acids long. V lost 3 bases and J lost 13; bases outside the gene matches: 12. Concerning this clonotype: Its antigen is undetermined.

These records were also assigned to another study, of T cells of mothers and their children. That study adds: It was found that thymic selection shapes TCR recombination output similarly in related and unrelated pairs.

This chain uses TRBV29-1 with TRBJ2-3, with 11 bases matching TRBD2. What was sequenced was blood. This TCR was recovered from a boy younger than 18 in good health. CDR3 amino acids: CSVEGISGGADEYF. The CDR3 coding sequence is TGCAGCGTTGAGGGGATTAGCGGGGGGGCCGACGAGTATTTT.